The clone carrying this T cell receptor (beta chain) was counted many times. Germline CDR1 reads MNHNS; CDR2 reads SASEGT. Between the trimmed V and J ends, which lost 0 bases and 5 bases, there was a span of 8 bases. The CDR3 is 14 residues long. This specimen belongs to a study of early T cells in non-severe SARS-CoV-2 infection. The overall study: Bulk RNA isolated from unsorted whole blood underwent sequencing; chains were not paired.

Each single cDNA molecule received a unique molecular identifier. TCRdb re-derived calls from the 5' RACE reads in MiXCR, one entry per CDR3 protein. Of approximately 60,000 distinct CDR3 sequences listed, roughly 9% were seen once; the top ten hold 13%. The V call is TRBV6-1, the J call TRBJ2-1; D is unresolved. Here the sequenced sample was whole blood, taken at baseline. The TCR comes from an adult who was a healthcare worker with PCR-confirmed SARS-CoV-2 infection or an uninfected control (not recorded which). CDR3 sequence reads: CASSEAGANNEQFF. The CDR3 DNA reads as TGTGCCAGCAGTGAAGCCGGAGCTAACAATGAGCAGTTCTTC.